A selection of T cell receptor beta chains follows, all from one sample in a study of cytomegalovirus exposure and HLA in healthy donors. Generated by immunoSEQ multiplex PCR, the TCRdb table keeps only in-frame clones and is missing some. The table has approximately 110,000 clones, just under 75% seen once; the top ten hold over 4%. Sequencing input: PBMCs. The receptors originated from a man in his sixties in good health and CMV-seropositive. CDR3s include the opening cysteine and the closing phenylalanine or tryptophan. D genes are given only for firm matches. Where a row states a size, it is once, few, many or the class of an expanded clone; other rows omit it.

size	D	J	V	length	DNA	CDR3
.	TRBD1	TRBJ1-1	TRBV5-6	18	TGTGCCAGCAGCTTGGCCCTCGGACAGGGGGGCATGAACACTGAAGCTTTCTTT	CASSLALGQGGMNTEAFF
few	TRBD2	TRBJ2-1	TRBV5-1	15	TGCGCCAGCAGCGGGGGACTAGCGGGGAAGAATGAGCAGTTCTTC	CASSGGLAGKNEQFF
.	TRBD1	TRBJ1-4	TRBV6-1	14	TGTGCCAGCAGTTGGGGACAGGCGAATGAAAAACTGTTTTTT	CASSWGQANEKLFF
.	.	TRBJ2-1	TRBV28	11	TGTGCCTCATCAGGGTGGAATGAGCAGTTCTTC	CASSGWNEQFF
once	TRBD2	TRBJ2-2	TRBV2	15	TGTGCCAGCAGGGCTCTAGCGGCGAACACCGGGGAGCTGTTTTTT	CASRALAANTGELFF
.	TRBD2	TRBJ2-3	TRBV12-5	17	TGTGCTAGTGGTTTGGGTAGCGGGGGGCCAATTGCAGATACGCAGTATTTT	CASGLGSGGPIADTQYF
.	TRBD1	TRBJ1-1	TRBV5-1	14	TGCGCCAGCAGCTCAGGACAGGGAGTCACTGAAGCTTTCTTT	CASSSGQGVTEAFF
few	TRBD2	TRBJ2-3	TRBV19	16	TGTGCCAGTAGTATCCGGCGGGGGGTTAGCACAGATACGCAGTATTTT	CASSIRRGVSTDTQYF
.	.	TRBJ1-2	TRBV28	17	TGTGCCAGCAGTTTATCCTCCTTGACAGCCCCCGACTATGGCTACACCTTC	CASSLSSLTAPDYGYTF
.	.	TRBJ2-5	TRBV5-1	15	TGCGCCAGCAGCTTTAACACAGGGTTAGGAGAGACCCAGTACTTC	CASSFNTGLGETQYF
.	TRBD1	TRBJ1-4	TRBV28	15	TGTGCCAGCAGGTTTAGACAGGGAGCTAATGAAAAACTGTTTTTT	CASRFRQGANEKLFF
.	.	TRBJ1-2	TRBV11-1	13	TGTGCCAGCAGCTTAGACGGAGACTATGGCTACACCTTC	CASSLDGDYGYTF
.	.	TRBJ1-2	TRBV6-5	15	TGTGCCAGCAGTTACTCTGCCGGTAGCGGCTATGGCTACACCTTC	CASSYSAGSGYGYTF
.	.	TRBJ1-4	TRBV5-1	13	TGCGCCAGCAGCTTGGATCACAGGGAAAAACTGTTTTTT	CASSLDHREKLFF
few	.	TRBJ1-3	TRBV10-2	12	TGCGCCAGCAGCCCACAAGGAAACACCATATATTTT	CASSPQGNTIYF